A single sample gave rise to the 28 T cell receptor beta chains below, sequenced in a study of T-cell memory formation after mild COVID-19 (dated by TCRdb to the early 2020s). To prepare the library, 5' RACE was applied. TCRdb shows the sequencer as Illumina NovaSeq 6000. Clones were called with MiXCR by TCRdb after fastp trimmed the public reads at Q25, and only in-frame beta chains were retained. Records with the same CDR3 protein are collapsed into one entry carrying the most frequent genes and DNA. Present in this sample are around 300,000 distinct CDR3 sequences, roughly an eighth of which were seen just once. The top ten clonotypes cover roughly 20% of the sample. Source material: PBMCs or a T cell subset sorted from them (not recorded which). These receptor sequences come from a man aged 18 to 30 who had mild COVID-19 (a few samples of this study predate the infection). The sample titles of this study are shuffled in the database, so cell type and time point are left out; the donor was told from shared clones.

This sequence joins TRBV5-1 and TRBJ1-2; TRBD1 might be the D (5 bases). The CDR3 consists of 14 residues. Per germline, CDR1 SGHRS and CDR2 YFSETQ. Trimming took 4 bases from V and 9 from J, leaving 19 bases between them. DNA of the CDR3: TGCGCCAGCAGCCCTGATGATCCCCCGGGACGCTACACCTTC. Its translation: CASSPDDPPGRYTF.

The V gene is TRBV6-5, the J gene TRBJ1-1, with D perhaps TRBD1 (6 bases). Germline V gives CDR1 MNHEY, CDR2 SVGAGI. Trimming took 3 bases from V and 5 from J, leaving 13 bases between them. The CDR3 loop spans 14 amino acids. CDR3 residues: CASSYRQGRTEAFF. In nucleotides, the CDR3 is TGTGCCAGCAGTTATCGGCAGGGGAGGACTGAAGCTTTCTTT.

This clonotype has more than one count but fewer than ten. The CDR3 DNA reads TGCGCCAGCAGCTTGGGTGGGGGCGCCTACACTGAAGCTTTCTTT. Protein product: CASSLGGGAYTEAFF. The chain recombines TRBV5-1 with TRBJ1-1; tentatively, D is TRBD1 (6 bases). V was clipped by 0 bases and J by 3 bases, with 12 bases between them. This CDR3 region has 15 residues. Per the germline V gene, CDR1 is SGHRS and CDR2 is YFSETQ.

This clonotype was counted between two and nine times. The V call is TRBV20-1, the J call TRBJ2-1, with 8 positions matching TRBD1. This CDR3 region has 15 residues. CDR1 and CDR2 (germline): DFQATT, SNEGSKA (reference sequence). The V segment lost 7 bases and the J segment 1 base; nucleotides outside the gene matches: 9. CDR3 residues: CSVRQGARSYNEQFF. CDR3 sequence (DNA): TGCAGTGTTCGTCAGGGGGCCCGGTCCTACAATGAGCAGTTCTTC.

This clonotype turned up a few times. V and J are TRBV18 and TRBJ2-3; 11 nucleotides match TRBD1. The germline V gene encodes CDR1 KGHSH and CDR2 LQKENI. V lost 10 bases, J lost 5 bases, and 17 bases stayed unmatched. CDR3 length: 17 residues. CDR3 sequence reads: CATSGIGQGARGDTQYF. CDR3 sequence (DNA): TGTGCCACCTCCGGAATTGGACAGGGGGCCCGAGGAGATACGCAGTATTTT.

This clonotype was picked up many times. The chain uses TRBV7-6 and TRBJ2-1, with D perhaps matching TRBD2 (7 bases). V dropped 3 bases and J dropped 4 bases, with 13 bases sitting between them. The CDR3 has 15 residues. The germline V gene has CDR1 SGHVS and CDR2 FNYEAQ. In nucleotides, the CDR3 is TGTGCCAGCAGCTTGGGCGGGGGCCTTTACAATGAGCAGTTCTTC. Residues: CASSLGGGLYNEQFF.

The V and J genes are TRBV7-9 and TRBJ1-4, with D uncertain. From germline, CDR1 is SEHNR and CDR2 FQNEAQ (reference sequence). This CDR3 has 16 residues. V lost 5 bases to trimming and J lost 8 bases, with 21 bases between them. The CDR3 bases are TGTGCCAGCAGCACCGAAATCGGCAACCCTAGGGAAAAACTGTTTTTT. Translation gives CASSTEIGNPREKLFF.

This clonotype was recorded a few times. V usage is TRBV7-2 and J usage is TRBJ2-1; 8 bases match TRBD2. Trimming took 3 bases from V and 0 from J; bases not matched to a gene: 1. This CDR3 comprises 15 residues. Germline assignment: CDR1 SGHTA and CDR2 FQGNSA. CDR3 loop: CASSFRGGSYNEQFF. CDR3 nucleotides: TGTGCCAGCAGCTTCCGGGGGGGCTCCTACAATGAGCAGTTCTTC.

This clonotype was seen a few times. The chain joins TRBV6-5 to TRBJ1-2; 8 bases map to TRBD1. V gave up 2 bases and J gave up 7 bases; unmatched junction bases: 3. The CDR3 has 13 residues. CDR1 MNHEY and CDR2 SVGAGI come from the germline V gene. The CDR3 is CASSYRDRGGYTF. In DNA form, the CDR3 reads TGTGCCAGCAGTTACCGAGACAGGGGTGGCTACACCTTC.

V and J are TRBV6-5 and TRBJ1-2, with D possibly matching TRBD1 (6 bases). The ends were cut back, 2 bases at V and 4 bases at J, with 11 bases in the middle. CDR1 is MNHEY, CDR2 SVGAGI, per germline. The CDR3 has 14 amino acids. CDR3 amino acids: CASSYGQPSYGYTF. The CDR3 nucleotides read TGTGCCAGCAGTTACGGACAGCCCAGCTATGGCTACACCTTC.

This clonotype came up a few times. The genes are TRBV19 and TRBJ2-5; D ambiguous. V dropped 3 bases and J dropped 4 bases, with 6 bases sitting between them. This CDR3 region has 12 residues. CDR1 is LNHDA and CDR2 is SQIVND in the germline V gene (reference sequence). DNA for the CDR3: TGTGCCAGTAGTATTGGTACAGAGACCCAGTACTTC. It is translated as CASSIGTETQYF.

In this sample, this clonotype turned up a few times. The chain carries TRBV21-1 and TRBJ2-3; TRBD2 is taken as the D call from the table, unchecked against the DNA. TRBV21-1 is a pseudogene. The CDR3 sequence is 12 residues long. DNA of the CDR3: TGTGCCAGCTGCGGAGGGACAGATACGCAGTATTTT. Residues: CASCGGTDTQYF.

This clonotype was found many times. This chain joins TRBV5-8 and TRBJ2-3, with 15 bases aligning to TRBD2. There are 19 residues in the CDR3. The junction had 14 bases not matched to a gene; V was cut back by 4 bases and J by 5 bases. Germline lookup yields CDR1 SGHTS and CDR2 YDEGEE. Written as DNA, the CDR3 is TGTGCCAGCAGCGCCGGGACTAGCGGGGGGATATCCTCGGGAGATACGCAGTATTTT. Encoded protein: CASSAGTSGGISSGDTQYF.

This clonotype turned up a few times. The chain has TRBV7-8 and TRBJ1-5, with 11 bases fitting TRBD1. Trimming removed 2 bases from V and 4 bases from J; junction bases left unmatched: 7. Germline CDR1 reads SGHVS; CDR2 reads FQNEAQ. The CDR3 runs 17 residues. CDR3 residues: CASSLRGTGGGNQPQHF. In DNA form, the CDR3 reads TGTGCCAGCAGCTTACGGGGGACAGGGGGAGGGAATCAGCCCCAGCATTTT.

The genes are TRBV6-5 and TRBJ2-7; unclear D gene. The length of the CDR3 is 14 residues. V shed 2 bases and J shed 7 bases, with 15 bases lying between them. Germline values: CDR1 MNHEY, CDR2 SVGAGI. As DNA, the CDR3 is TGTGCCAGCAGTTACAGGGAAGGGCGTGAAGAGCAGTACTTC. Translating it yields CASSYREGREEQYF.

The rearrangement joins TRBV13 to TRBJ2-5, with TRBD2 matching 7 bases. Germline assignment: CDR1 PRHDT and CDR2 FYEKMQ (reference sequence). The junction had 5 bases not matched to a gene; V was cut back by 3 bases and J by 4 bases. The CDR3 consists of 14 residues. CDR3 in amino acids: CASSLGAGVETQYF. CDR3 in DNA: TGTGCCAGCAGCTTGGGTGCGGGGGTAGAGACCCAGTACTTC.

The chain is built from TRBV5-4 and TRBJ1-6; a possible D gene is TRBD1 (6 bases). This CDR3 is built from 16 residues. Germline V gene data show CDR1 as SGHNT and CDR2 as YYREEE (reference sequence). V shed 4 bases and J shed 3 bases, with 14 bases lying between them. Here the CDR3 DNA reads TGTGCCAGCAGCGGGAGGGGGGGTGACTATAATTCACCCCTCCACTTT. The encoded protein is CASSGRGGDYNSPLHF. Variable domain in full (rest from reference TRBV5-4 and TRBJ1-6): ETGVTQSPTHLIKTRGQQVTLRCSSQSGHNTVSWYQQALGQGPQFIFQYYREEENGRGNFPPRFSGLQFPNYSSELNVNALELDDSALYLCASSGRGGDYNSPLHFGNGTRLTVT.

The DNA for the CDR3 is TGTGCCAGCAGCAGGGACAAGAACACTGAAGCTTTCTTT. Encoded protein: CASSRDKNTEAFF. The chain uses TRBV2 and TRBJ1-1, with a weak D call TRBD1 (6 bases). CDR1 is SNHLY, CDR2 FYNNEI, per germline. V dropped 6 bases and J dropped 1 base, with 9 bases sitting between them. This CDR3 region has 13 residues.

This clonotype was detected only a few times. The V call is TRBV6-5, the J call TRBJ2-3; TRBD1 might be the D (6 bases). Germline CDR1 and CDR2: MNHEY and SVGAGI. V was pared by 5 bases and J by 1 base, with 16 bases between. This CDR3 comprises 16 residues. CDR3: CASSLNREWGTDTQYF. CDR3 nucleotide sequence: TGTGCCAGCAGTCTAAACAGGGAATGGGGCACAGATACGCAGTATTTT.

In this sample, this clonotype turned up a few times. The V gene is TRBV24-1, the J gene TRBJ2-1; 9 bases are a match to TRBD2. Trimming took 7 bases from V and 8 from J; bases not matched to a gene: 8. The CDR3 has 14 residues. The germline V gene encodes CDR1 KGHDR and CDR2 SFDVKD. CDR3 bases: TGTGCCACCAGAGGCGGGGGGGTCTTTGATGAGCAGTTCTTC. Protein sequence: CATRGGGVFDEQFF.

J is TRBJ1-1 and V is TRBV14; D unclear. CDR1 SGHDN and CDR2 FVKESK come from the germline V gene. The V end was cut by 0 bases, the J end by 11 bases, with 16 bases between. This CDR3 comprises 14 residues. As DNA, the CDR3 is TGTGCCAGCAGCCAAGATCTCATTCCGGCGGGGGCTTTCTTT. It codes for CASSQDLIPAGAFF.

The rearrangement uses TRBV2 and TRBJ1-6; no firm D call. Deletions cut 7 bases from V and 9 bases from J, with 13 bases between. Germline V lookup: CDR1 SNHLY, CDR2 FYNNEI. This CDR3 region has 13 residues. DNA of the CDR3: TGTGCCAGCAAAGGAAATATTGGTTCACCCCTCCACTTT. Its protein product is CASKGNIGSPLHF.

This clonotype has ten or more counts. The rearrangement links TRBV11-2 to TRBJ1-1; D might be TRBD1 (6 bases). CDR1 is SGHAT and CDR2 is FQNNGV in the germline V gene. The length of the CDR3 is 16 residues. V gave up 0 bases and J gave up 6 bases, with 17 bases separating them. The CDR3 nucleotides are TGTGCCAGCAGCTTAGATCAGGGTGGGGGGCGGCCTGAAGCTTTCTTT. Protein: CASSLDQGGGRPEAFF.

The chain recombines TRBV4-2 with TRBJ2-7, with 7 nucleotides matching TRBD2. Germline V gene sequence: CDR1 LGHNA, CDR2 YNFKEQ. V was clipped by 0 bases and J by 2 bases; unmatched bases: 7. The CDR3 totals 16 residues. CDR3 residues: CASSQDPLASPYEQYF. Here the CDR3 DNA reads TGTGCCAGCAGCCAAGATCCACTAGCGAGTCCCTACGAGCAGTACTTC.

This clonotype was counted ten times or more. The rearrangement joins TRBV6-4 to TRBJ2-1; D may correspond to TRBD1 or TRBD2 (5 bases each). The V gene's germline CDR1 is MRHNA and CDR2 SNTAGT. Trimming took 5 bases from V and 5 from J, leaving 13 bases between them. This CDR3 contains 14 residues. CDR3 in amino acids: CASSLTGTNNEQFF. The DNA of the CDR3 is TGTGCCAGCAGTCTTACCGGGACCAACAATGAGCAGTTCTTC.

This clonotype turned up a few times. The chain has TRBV4-3 and TRBJ1-2, with no clear D. CDR1 and CDR2 from the germline V gene are LGHNA and YSLEER. V lost 4 bases and J 1 base, leaving 16 bases between the germline ends. The CDR3 runs 16 residues. The CDR3 is CASSRRTGTDNYGYTF. In nucleotides, the CDR3 is TGCGCCAGCAGCCGCCGGACGGGTACAGATAACTATGGCTACACCTTC.

This clonotype was counted many times. CDR3 nucleotides: TGCGCCTCCAGGAGCAATTTAGATACGCAGTATTTT. It translates to CASRSNLDTQYF. V is TRBV5-1 and J is TRBJ2-3; no reliable D call. The ends were cut back, 10 bases at V and 5 bases at J, with 14 bases in the middle. Looked up from germline, CDR1 is SGHRS and CDR2 is YFSETQ. This CDR3 contains 12 residues.

This clonotype has only a few counts. The chain is built from TRBV20-1 and TRBJ2-1, with 9 nucleotides matching TRBD2. V was pared by 1 base and J by 6 bases, with 4 bases of the junction left unmatched. Germline loops: CDR1 DFQATT, CDR2 SNEGSKA (reference sequence). The CDR3 loop spans 14 amino acids. The CDR3 spells CSARGLAGTNEQFF. Here the CDR3 DNA reads TGCAGTGCTAGAGGTCTAGCGGGGACCAATGAGCAGTTCTTC.